The rows below give T cell receptor beta chains drawn from one sample of a study of blood T cell repertoires in COVID-19. Here immunoSEQ multiplex PCR was the method, and the copy in TCRdb shows in-frame clones only, minus some. The profile covers 110,000 to 150,000 clones, with roughly 80% appearing a single time and around 4% taken by the ten largest. Source material: peripheral blood. All receptors come from a woman at least 80 years old with acute or convalescent COVID-19. Each CDR3 is given with its conserved first and last residue. The D gene is left open where the match is weak. Part of the rows lack a size; the others show once, few, many or a class for expanded clones.

>TRBJ2-2|TRBV28|NA|NA
CASSPIPSTHRTGELFF
TGTGCCAGCAGTCCAATACCCTCGACACACAGGACCGGGGAGCTGTTTTTT
>TRBJ2-4|TRBV4-1|NA|NA
CASSQVALLQNIQYF
TGCGCCAGCAGCCAAGTTGCGTTGCTCCAAAACATTCAGTACTTC
>TRBJ2-5|TRBV28|TRBD1|NA
CASSLWGQGPETQYF
TGTGCCAGCAGTTTATGGGGACAGGGGCCGGAGACCCAGTACTTC
>TRBJ2-2|TRBV18|TRBD1|few
CASSPRLLTGGDTGELFF
TGTGCCAGCTCACCACGTCTCCTGACAGGGGGAGACACCGGGGAGCTGTTTTTT
>TRBJ2-2|TRBV5-6|TRBD2|few
CASSLRYLAGPLTGELFF
TGTGCCAGCAGCTTGCGGTATTTAGCGGGGCCACTCACCGGGGAGCTGTTTTTT
>TRBJ1-1|TRBV10-2|TRBD1|NA
CASSNRGNTEAFF
TGCGCCAGCAGTAACAGGGGGAACACTGAAGCTTTCTTT
>TRBJ2-1|TRBV27|TRBD2|NA
CASSLLAGGWDEQFF
TGTGCCAGCAGTTTATTAGCGGGAGGGTGGGATGAGCAGTTCTTC
>TRBJ2-5|TRBV15|NA|NA
CATSSREETQYF
TGTGCCACCAGCTCGCGAGAAGAGACCCAGTACTTC
>TRBJ1-6|TRBV27|NA|NA
CASSTWTGTFNSPLHF
TGTGCCAGCTCTACATGGACCGGGACTTTCAATTCACCCCTCCACTTT
>TRBJ2-1|TRBV4-1|TRBD2|NA
CASSPGLAGVWGNEQFF
TGCGCCAGCAGCCCCGGACTAGCGGGAGTCTGGGGAAATGAGCAGTTCTTC
>TRBJ1-4|TRBV18|NA|NA
CASSPGGKLFF
TGTGCCAGCTCACCGGGAGGAAAACTGTTTTTT
>TRBJ1-2|TRBV2|TRBD1|NA
CASSDDRGQGYTF
TGTGCCAGCAGTGACGACAGGGGTCAGGGCTACACCTTC
>TRBJ1-2|TRBV27|NA|NA
CASSLLPGYYGYTF
TGTGCCAGCAGTTTATTACCAGGGTACTATGGCTACACCTTC